The rows below give T cell receptor beta chains drawn from one sample of a study of HIV-infected children after antiretroviral therapy interruption. Each CDR3 protein gets one entry after TCRdb re-called the 3' RACE reads with MiXCR. Seen here are approximately 95,000 distinct CDR3 sequences, about 6.9% observed once, and the top ten hold more than 0.95%. The sequences come from CD45RA+ CD4+ T cells from PBMCs, pooled from several time points, collected from a donor given antiretroviral therapy, either interrupted or continuous. The receptor set was obtained from a pool of human donors with HIV. Both conserved end residues are part of each CDR3. The order of the fields is V gene, D gene, J gene, clone size, CDR3 protein, CDR3 DNA. D genes are given only for firm matches. Clone size is given for some rows only: seen once, a few or many times, or a class if the clone is expanded.

>TRBV20-1|NA|TRBJ2-1|many
CSARDPGQIQSNEQFF
TGCAGTGCTAGAGACCCGGGGCAGATTCAGAGCAATGAGCAGTTCTTC
>TRBV6-1|NA|TRBJ1-1|few
CASRSGLWGTEAFF
TGTGCCAGCAGATCGGGTCTCTGGGGTACTGAAGCTTTCTTT
>TRBV10-1|NA|TRBJ2-7|many
CASSEPGSYEQYF
TGCGCCAGCAGTGAACCGGGCTCCTACGAGCAGTACTTC
>TRBV5-1|TRBD1|TRBJ2-1|many
CASSTRDRNPNNEQFF
TGCGCCAGCAGCACCCGGGACAGGAACCCAAACAATGAGCAGTTCTTC
>TRBV3-1|TRBD2|TRBJ2-3|many
CASSQGDLLAGGRDTQYF
TGTGCCAGCAGCCAAGGTGACCTTCTAGCGGGGGGGCGAGATACGCAGTATTTT
>TRBV18|NA|TRBJ1-1|few
CASSPRTSGGVMNTEAFF
TGTGCCAGCTCACCAAGGACTTCAGGAGGGGTCATGAACACTGAAGCTTTCTTT
>TRBV20-1|NA|TRBJ2-5|NA
CSARVSGFETQYF
TGCAGTGCTAGGGTGTCGGGTTTTGAGACCCAGTACTTC
>TRBV7-9|TRBD1|TRBJ2-3|few
CASSNPTGTFESGTDTQYF
TGTGCCAGCAGCAACCCGACAGGGACATTTGAATCGGGCACAGATACGCAGTATTTT
>TRBV6-6|TRBD1|TRBJ1-2|many
CASSMDRNYGYTF
TGTGCCAGCAGCATGGACAGGAACTATGGCTACACCTTC
>TRBV10-3|TRBD1|TRBJ1-6|many
CAISSEWDSLNSPLHF
TGTGCCATCAGTTCAGAATGGGACAGCCTTAATTCACCCCTCCACTTT
>TRBV10-3|NA|TRBJ2-4|NA
CAISESQENIQYF
TGTGCCATCAGTGAGTCGCAAGAAAACATTCAGTACTTC
>TRBV19|NA|TRBJ2-7|NA
CASTDRLRAEQYF
TGTGCCAGTACCGACAGACTCCGGGCCGAGCAGTACTTC
>TRBV6-2/TRBV6-3|TRBD2|TRBJ2-5|NA
CASSPRGVPETQYF
TGTGCCAGCAGCCCGCGGGGGGTGCCTGAGACCCAGTACTTC
>TRBV6-2/TRBV6-3|NA|TRBJ2-4|many
CASSTREAKNIQYF
TGTGCCAGCAGTACGAGAGAAGCCAAAAACATTCAGTACTTC
>TRBV7-3|NA|TRBJ1-2|NA
CASSLTGRGYTF
TGTGCCAGCAGCTTAACAGGGCGGGGCTACACCTTC
>TRBV10-3|NA|TRBJ1-1|many
CAILNSWNTEAFF
TGTGCCATCCTCAACTCCTGGAACACTGAAGCTTTCTTT
>TRBV6-6|NA|TRBJ1-5|many
CASSRGSAREQPQHF
TGTGCCAGCAGCCGTGGCTCAGCAAGGGAGCAGCCCCAGCATTTT
>TRBV6-2/TRBV6-3|TRBD1|TRBJ1-2|many
CASSSSRQGGNGYTF
TGTGCCAGCAGTTCTTCCCGGCAGGGGGGGAATGGCTACACCTTC
>TRBV5-1|TRBD2|TRBJ2-7|NA
CASSLEAGRYEQYF
TGCGCCAGCAGCTTGGAAGCGGGAAGGTACGAGCAGTACTTC
>TRBV12-3/TRBV12-4|TRBD1|TRBJ1-6|many
CASSFLTGTGRNSPLHF
TGTGCCAGCAGTTTTTTGACAGGGACGGGTAGGAATTCACCCCTCCACTTT
>TRBV15|NA|TRBJ1-2|many
CATSSTLTGNYGYTF
TGTGCCACCAGCAGTACCTTGACAGGAAACTATGGCTACACCTTC
>TRBV7-2|NA|TRBJ2-7|many
CASSHDSSYEQYF
TGTGCCAGCAGCCACGACAGCTCCTACGAGCAGTACTTC
>TRBV6-5|TRBD1|TRBJ2-7|many
CASSYSWIRTGPQPRPYEQYF
TGTGCCAGCAGTTACTCGTGGATTCGGACAGGCCCTCAACCGAGGCCCTACGAGCAGTACTTC
>TRBV5-4|TRBD1|TRBJ2-5|NA
CASSPRSAGGETQYF
TGTGCCAGCAGCCCGAGGAGTGCAGGGGGTGAGACCCAGTACTTC
>TRBV2|NA|TRBJ2-3|many
CASKPGYTDTQYF
TGTGCCAGCAAACCGGGGTACACAGATACGCAGTATTTT
>TRBV19|NA|TRBJ1-6|many
CASSIPGDSPLHF
TGTGCCAGTAGTATTCCTGGGGATTCACCCCTCCACTTT
>TRBV5-1|TRBD1|TRBJ2-3|many
CASSSGTGFADTQYF
TGCGCCAGCAGTTCCGGGACAGGGTTTGCAGATACGCAGTATTTT
>TRBV12-3/TRBV12-4|NA|TRBJ2-7|many
CASSRGDGEQYF
TGTGCCAGCAGTAGAGGGGATGGGGAGCAGTACTTC
>TRBV3-1|NA|TRBJ2-7|NA
CASSQDDNSYEQYF
TGTGCCAGCAGCCAAGATGACAATAGCTACGAGCAGTACTTC
>TRBV6-4|NA|TRBJ1-1|NA
CASSAGVNTEAFF
TGTGCCAGCAGTGCCGGAGTTAACACTGAAGCTTTCTTT
>TRBV3-1|TRBD2|TRBJ2-3|few
CASSPPGLVKGDTQYF
TGTGCCAGCAGCCCGCCAGGACTAGTCAAAGGAGATACGCAGTATTTT
>TRBV10-1|NA|TRBJ2-3|NA
CASSESVRTDTQYF
TGCGCCAGCAGTGAGTCGGTACGGACAGATACGCAGTATTTT
>TRBV10-3|NA|TRBJ2-3|many
CAISPSTDTQYF
TGTGCCATCAGCCCGTCCACAGATACGCAGTATTTT
>TRBV7-9|NA|TRBJ1-5|many
CASSLKGGNQPQHF
TGTGCCAGCAGCTTAAAAGGGGGCAATCAGCCCCAGCATTTT
>TRBV5-4|NA|TRBJ2-7|many
CASSLETGPYEQYF
TGTGCCAGCAGCTTGGAAACAGGACCCTACGAGCAGTACTTC
>TRBV28|NA|TRBJ2-6|many
CASSLGGQSPLSGANVLTF
TGTGCCAGCAGTTTAGGGGGCCAATCGCCGCTCTCTGGGGCCAACGTCCTGACTTTC
>TRBV7-2|TRBD1|TRBJ2-1|many
CASSLYGTGTGNEQFF
TGTGCCAGCAGCTTATACGGGACAGGGACTGGGAATGAGCAGTTCTTC
>TRBV11-2|TRBD2|TRBJ2-1|few
CASSLVPRGGHEQFF
TGTGCCAGCAGCTTAGTTCCGCGGGGGGGCCACGAGCAGTTCTTC
>TRBV7-3|TRBD2|TRBJ2-7|many
CASSGGLVGEQYF
TGTGCCAGCAGCGGGGGACTAGTCGGCGAGCAGTACTTC
>TRBV9|NA|TRBJ2-7|few
CASSVDMSSYEQYF
TGTGCCAGCAGCGTAGACATGAGCTCCTACGAGCAGTACTTC
>TRBV20-1|NA|TRBJ2-1|many
CSARARAADHNEQFF
TGCAGTGCTAGGGCTAGGGCGGCGGACCACAATGAGCAGTTCTTC
>TRBV7-8|NA|TRBJ1-3|many
CASSLLGNTIYF
TGTGCCAGCAGCCTACTGGGAAACACCATATATTTT
>TRBV25-1|NA|TRBJ1-1|few
CASSESGPEKAFF
TGTGCCAGCAGTGAATCGGGGCCGGAAAAAGCTTTCTTT
>TRBV12-3/TRBV12-4|TRBD2|TRBJ2-1|NA
CASSLAIAGGPNEQFF
TGTGCCAGCAGTCTCGCCATAGCGGGGGGGCCCAATGAGCAGTTCTTC
>TRBV6-1|TRBD1|TRBJ1-3|many
CASSEISGGNGNTIYF
TGTGCCAGCAGTGAGATTTCAGGGGGTAATGGAAACACCATATATTTT
>TRBV7-2|NA|TRBJ2-2|many
CASSLWGSNTGELFF
TGTGCCAGCAGCTTATGGGGCTCGAACACCGGGGAGCTGTTTTTT
>TRBV29-1|NA|TRBJ2-1|many
CSVDRQVGSGEQFF
TGCAGCGTTGATCGACAGGTTGGTTCGGGTGAGCAGTTCTTC
>TRBV11-3|NA|TRBJ1-6|NA
CASSTYRVTDSPLHF
TGTGCCAGCAGCACCTACAGGGTAACGGATTCACCCCTCCACTTT
>TRBV7-9|TRBD1|TRBJ1-2|few
CASSPLTGVGDYGYTF
TGTGCCAGCAGCCCACTGACAGGGGTCGGGGACTATGGCTACACCTTC
>TRBV19|NA|TRBJ2-2|few
CASSIPTATGELFF
TGTGCCAGTAGTATCCCAACAGCCACCGGGGAGCTGTTTTTT
>TRBV6-1|NA|TRBJ2-6|many
CAGEIQTGANVLTF
TGTGCCGGCGAAATTCAAACTGGGGCCAACGTCCTGACTTTC
>TRBV3-1|TRBD1|TRBJ1-1|NA
CASSFGQGETEAFF
TGTGCCAGCAGCTTCGGACAGGGAGAAACTGAAGCTTTCTTT
>TRBV19|TRBD2|TRBJ2-2|many
CASTLGLAGNTGELFF
TGTGCCAGTACCCTTGGACTAGCGGGCAACACCGGGGAGCTGTTTTTT
>TRBV12-3/TRBV12-4|NA|TRBJ1-4|many
CASSFRSGQPEKLFF
TGTGCCAGCAGTTTCCGGTCGGGACAACCTGAAAAACTGTTTTTT
>TRBV6-1|NA|TRBJ2-7|few
CASSEIDSSYEQYF
TGTGCCAGCAGTGAAATCGACAGCTCCTACGAGCAGTACTTC